This TCR beta chain was sequenced during a study of cytomegalovirus exposure and HLA in healthy donors. The PCR employed 60 Vbeta primers together with 13 Jbeta primers. Profiled with immunoSEQ multiplex PCR; TCRdb holds only in-frame clones, not every one. The sample lists around 180,000 clones, around 80% occurring once. Input material: PBMCs. The TCR was taken from a woman aged 18 to 35 in good health and CMV-seropositive.

Here the CDR3 DNA reads TGTGCCTGGAGCAGGGATTCTCTCTATGGCTACACCTTC. Its protein product is CAWSRDSLYGYTF. The gene calls are TRBV30 and TRBJ1-2; D is perhaps TRBD1 (5 bases). Trimming pared 3 bases from V and 4 bases from J, leaving 12 bases between. Germline V gene lookup returns CDR1 GTSNPN and CDR2 SVGIG (reference sequence). CDR3 length: 13 amino acids.